The rows below give T cell receptor beta chains drawn from one sample of a study of OX40 agonist ivuxolimab in advanced cancers. Repertoires were generated with immunoSEQ multiplex PCR, while TCRdb's copy carries only in-frame clones and drops some. The repertoire holds 18,000 or so clones, with approximately 80% as singletons. This material consisted of CD4+ or CD8+ T cells sorted from blood, taken in a trial of the OX40 agonist ivuxolimab. The receptors originated from an adult with an advanced solid tumor such as melanoma, head and neck, liver or kidney cancer. CDR3s include the opening cysteine and the closing phenylalanine or tryptophan. A D gene is named only where the DNA matches it firmly. Clone size appears in some rows only: once, few, many, or a class for an expanded clone.

d_gene	j_gene	v_gene	abundance	CDR3nt	CDR3aa
TRBD1	TRBJ1-3	TRBV5-8	.	TGTGCCAGCAGCGGGGGACAGGCAATCAACACCATATATTTT	CASSGGQAINTIYF
.	TRBJ1-2	TRBV19	.	TGTGCCAGTAGTATATCCCCACAGGCCTATGGCTACACCTTC	CASSISPQAYGYTF
.	TRBJ2-7	TRBV29-1	.	TGCAGCGGAGGACGAGGGGACAACTACGAGCAGTACTTC	CSGGRGDNYEQYF
TRBD1	TRBJ2-4	TRBV28	.	TGTGCCAGCAGTCCTCATGGACAGGGTTTGGACATTCAGTACTTC	CASSPHGQGLDIQYF
.	TRBJ1-1	TRBV7-9	.	TGTGCCAGCAGCTTAGGGATAGCGCGGAACACTGAAGCTTTCTTT	CASSLGIARNTEAFF
TRBD1	TRBJ2-7	TRBV2	few	TGTGCCAGCAGTGAAAGGGACAGGGGGCGGGAGCAGTACTTC	CASSERDRGREQYF
.	TRBJ1-1	TRBV18	.	TGTGCCAGCTCGCCCTCTTGGGGCGGTGAAGCTTTCTTT	CASSPSWGGEAFF
.	TRBJ2-7	TRBV7-9	once	TGTGCCAGCAAAGAGGGTGGGGGCTACGAGCAGTACTTC	CASKEGGGYEQYF
.	TRBJ1-1	TRBV30	few	TGTGCCTGGAGTATGGGGGCACGCACTGAAGCTTTCTTT	CAWSMGARTEAFF
.	TRBJ1-1	TRBV6-5	.	TGTGCCAGCAGTTACTCCTGGGGAGGGGTCTCTGAAGCTTTCTTT	CASSYSWGGVSEAFF
.	TRBJ2-7	TRBV29-1	.	TGCAGCGTTGAAAATCCCGCAGGGGCGGGCTACGAGCAGTACTTC	CSVENPAGAGYEQYF
.	TRBJ1-2	TRBV6-1	.	TGTGCCAGCAGTGAAGAAGAGGGGTCAGGTGGCTACACCTTC	CASSEEEGSGGYTF
TRBD2	TRBJ2-5	TRBV2	.	TGTGCCAGCAGTGAAGGGGGGGGTGAGACCCAGTACTTC	CASSEGGGETQYF
TRBD2	TRBJ2-5	TRBV7-9	.	TGTGCCAGCAGCCCCCTAGCGGGGGGGCACGAGACCCAGTACTTC	CASSPLAGGHETQYF
.	TRBJ2-2	TRBV11-3	.	TGTGCCAGCAGCTTAAGGGGGAACACCGGGGAGCTGTTTTTT	CASSLRGNTGELFF
.	TRBJ2-3	TRBV5-4	.	TGTGCCAGCAGCTTAGGAGGGACCAACACAGATACGCAGTATTTT	CASSLGGTNTDTQYF
TRBD2	TRBJ2-1	TRBV18	.	TGTGCCAGCTCACCCGAATCTAGCGGGGTCTACAATGAGCAGTTCTTC	CASSPESSGVYNEQFF
.	TRBJ1-1	TRBV6-1	.	TGTGCCAGCACCCGCGACAGAAGGAACACTGAAGCTTTCTTT	CASTRDRRNTEAFF
.	TRBJ2-7	TRBV2	.	TGTGCCAGCAGTGACCCTTTCCGGGGCCTACCCTACGAGCAGTACTTC	CASSDPFRGLPYEQYF
TRBD1	TRBJ1-5	TRBV18	.	TGTGCCAGCTCACCGGGGACAGGCGCGAATCAGCCCCAGCATTTT	CASSPGTGANQPQHF
.	TRBJ2-7	TRBV6-6	.	TGTGCCAGCAGCCCTGACGCGGCCTCCTACGAGCAGTACTTC	CASSPDAASYEQYF
.	TRBJ1-1	TRBV4-1	.	TGCGCCAGCAGCCAAGAGGGCAGGCTCCCTGAAGCTTTCTTT	CASSQEGRLPEAFF
.	TRBJ1-5	TRBV6-1	.	TGTGCCAGCAGTGAAGGCGGGGGGCGTCAGCCCCAGCATTTT	CASSEGGGRQPQHF
.	TRBJ2-7	TRBV5-1	.	TGCGCCAGCAGCTTGGACGTAGTATGGGAGCAGTACTTC	CASSLDVVWEQYF
TRBD1	TRBJ2-1	TRBV28	.	TGTGCCAGCAGTTCTACCGGGACAGGCTCAAATGAGCAGTTCTTC	CASSSTGTGSNEQFF
.	TRBJ2-3	TRBV28	.	TGTGCCAGCAGTGGGGACTTTAGAGATACGCAGTATTTT	CASSGDFRDTQYF
.	TRBJ2-5	TRBV28	.	TGTGCCAGCAGTTTATTCAGCGGGCAAGAGACCCAGTACTTC	CASSLFSGQETQYF
TRBD2	TRBJ2-1	TRBV9	.	TGTGCCAGCAGCGCTTGGGAGGGACTAGCGGGGGGAAATGAGCAGTTCTTC	CASSAWEGLAGGNEQFF
TRBD1	TRBJ1-4	TRBV5-1	once	TGCGCCAGCACATTCACAGGGGGGAATGAAAAACTGTTTTTT	CASTFTGGNEKLFF
.	TRBJ1-1	TRBV5-1	few	TGCGCCAGCAGCACAGGGTCCACTGAAGCTTTCTTT	CASSTGSTEAFF
TRBD1	TRBJ1-5	TRBV19	few	TGTGCCAGTAGTCTGGGACAGGTTTACAATCAGCCCCAGCATTTT	CASSLGQVYNQPQHF
.	TRBJ1-3	TRBV9	.	TGTGCCAGCAGCATGGGGAGGAGCTCTGGAAACACCATATATTTT	CASSMGRSSGNTIYF
.	TRBJ1-5	TRBV6-1	.	TGTGCCAGCAGTGAAGTGAGCTGGGACCAGCCCCAGCATTTT	CASSEVSWDQPQHF
.	TRBJ2-3	TRBV7-2	.	TGTGCCAGCAGCTTGAGTACATTGGATACGCAGTATTTT	CASSLSTLDTQYF
TRBD1	TRBJ2-7	TRBV5-5	once	TGTGCCAGCAGCTTTCGGGACAGATCCTACGAGCAGTACTTC	CASSFRDRSYEQYF
.	TRBJ2-1	TRBV6-5	once	TGTGCCAGCATTCTGAGGGCTACAGAGCAGTTCTTC	CASILRATEQFF
TRBD2	TRBJ2-3	TRBV7-9	once	TGTGCCAGCAGCCCGAGGAGCGGGAGGGATACGCAGTATTTT	CASSPRSGRDTQYF
TRBD2	TRBJ2-3	TRBV28	.	TGTGCCAGTACCCGAGCGGGGGGGCCGGAAGATACGCAGTATTTT	CASTRAGGPEDTQYF
.	TRBJ1-4	TRBV15	.	TGTGCCACCAGCGGAACAGGAATCTCTAATGAAAAACTGTTTTTT	CATSGTGISNEKLFF
.	TRBJ1-5	TRBV28	.	TGTGCCAGCAGTTTAGTTTCAGGGGGCAATCAGCCCCAGCATTTT	CASSLVSGGNQPQHF
.	TRBJ1-6	TRBV6-5	once	TGTGCCAGCAGTAGCGGAAATTCACCCCTCCACTTT	CASSSGNSPLHF
.	TRBJ2-3	TRBV10-1	once	TGCGCCAGCAGTGAGTCGGATAGGCCAGATACGCAGTATTTT	CASSESDRPDTQYF
.	TRBJ2-5	TRBV6-1	.	TGTGCCAGCAGTGTTGATGGCGGAGAGACCCAGTACTTC	CASSVDGGETQYF
TRBD1	TRBJ2-6	TRBV19	.	TGTGCCAGTAGTACCGGACAGGGAGCGGCCTCTGGGGCCAACGTCCTGACTTTC	CASSTGQGAASGANVLTF
TRBD1	TRBJ1-2	TRBV9	medium-sized	TGTGCCAGCAGCGCCGCCAGTCTCCGGGACAGGGAACCCTACACCTTC	CASSAASLRDREPYTF
TRBD1	TRBJ1-1	TRBV19	.	TGTGCCAGTAGTATGCAGAGGGGGCTCTTTAATGAAGCTTTCTTT	CASSMQRGLFNEAFF
.	TRBJ1-2	TRBV19	.	TGTGCCAGTAGGTTCCCCAGGGGATCATATGGCTACACCTTC	CASRFPRGSYGYTF
.	TRBJ1-5	TRBV29-1	once	TGCAGCGTTGGCACAGGAGGCAATCAGCCCCAGCATTTT	CSVGTGGNQPQHF
.	TRBJ2-5	TRBV18	.	TGTGCCAGCTCACCCGTAAACGGGGGACAAGAGACCCAGTACTTC	CASSPVNGGQETQYF
.	TRBJ2-2	TRBV5-7	few	TGTGCCAGCAGCTTTGGGCAGGGGTGGACTGACACCGGGGAGCTGTTTTTT	CASSFGQGWTDTGELFF